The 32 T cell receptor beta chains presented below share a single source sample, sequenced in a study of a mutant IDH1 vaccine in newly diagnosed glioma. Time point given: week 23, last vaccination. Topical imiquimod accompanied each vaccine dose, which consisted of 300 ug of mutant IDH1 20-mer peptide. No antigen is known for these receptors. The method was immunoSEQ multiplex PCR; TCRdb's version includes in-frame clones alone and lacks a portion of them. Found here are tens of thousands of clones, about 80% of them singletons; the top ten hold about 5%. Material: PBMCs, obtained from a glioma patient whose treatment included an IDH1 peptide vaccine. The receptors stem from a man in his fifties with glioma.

The CDR3 sequence: CASSSGGSGGRELFF. DNA of the CDR3: TGTGCCAGCAGCTCCGGAGGGAGCGGGGGGAGGGAGCTGTTTTTT. The chain links TRBV13 to TRBJ2-2; TRBD2 agrees at 9 bases. This CDR3 has 15 amino acids. The J segment lost 9 bases and the V segment lost 4 bases, leaving 9 bases of the junction unmatched. Per the germline V gene, CDR1 is PRHDT and CDR2 is FYEKMQ (reference sequence).

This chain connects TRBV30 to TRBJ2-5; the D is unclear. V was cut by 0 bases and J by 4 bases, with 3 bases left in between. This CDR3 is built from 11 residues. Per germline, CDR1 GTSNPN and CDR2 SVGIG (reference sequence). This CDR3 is CAWSVRETQYF. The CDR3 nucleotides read TGTGCCTGGAGTGTACGAGAGACCCAGTACTTC.

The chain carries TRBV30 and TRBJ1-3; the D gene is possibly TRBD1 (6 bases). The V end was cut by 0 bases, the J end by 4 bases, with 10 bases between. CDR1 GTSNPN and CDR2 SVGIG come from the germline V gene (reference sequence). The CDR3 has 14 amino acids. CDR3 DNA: TGTGCCTGGAGTGTGGGGGCTAACGGAAACACCATATATTTT. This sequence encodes CAWSVGANGNTIYF.

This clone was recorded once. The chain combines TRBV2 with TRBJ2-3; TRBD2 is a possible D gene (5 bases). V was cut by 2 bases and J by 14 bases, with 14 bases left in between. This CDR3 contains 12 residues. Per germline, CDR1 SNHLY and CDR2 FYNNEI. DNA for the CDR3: TGTGCCAGCAGTGAACCCCGACTACCCCCGTATTTT. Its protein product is CASSEPRLPPYF.

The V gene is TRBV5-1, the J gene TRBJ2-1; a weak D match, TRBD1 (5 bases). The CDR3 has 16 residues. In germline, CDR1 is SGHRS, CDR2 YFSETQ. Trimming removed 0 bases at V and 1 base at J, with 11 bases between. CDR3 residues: CASSLVPDKSYNEQFF. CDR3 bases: TGCGCCAGCAGCTTGGTTCCGGACAAATCCTACAATGAGCAGTTCTTC. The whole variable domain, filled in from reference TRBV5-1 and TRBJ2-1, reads KAGVTQTPRYLIKTRGQQVTLSCSPISGHRSVSWYQQTPGQGLQFLFEYFSETQRNKGNFPGRFSGRQFSNSRSEMNVSTLELGDSALYLCASSLVPDKSYNEQFFGPGTRLTVL.

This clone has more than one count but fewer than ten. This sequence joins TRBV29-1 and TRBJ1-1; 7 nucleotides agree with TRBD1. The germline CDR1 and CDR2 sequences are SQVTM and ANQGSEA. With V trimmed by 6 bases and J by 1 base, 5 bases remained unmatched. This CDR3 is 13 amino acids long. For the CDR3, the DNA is TGCAGCGTCGGGGACAGTAGGAACACTGAAGCTTTCTTT. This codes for CSVGDSRNTEAFF.

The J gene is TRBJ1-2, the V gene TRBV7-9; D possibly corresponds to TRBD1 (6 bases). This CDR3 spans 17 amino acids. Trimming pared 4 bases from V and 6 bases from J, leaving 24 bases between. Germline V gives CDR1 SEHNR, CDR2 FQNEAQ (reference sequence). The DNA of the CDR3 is TGTGCCAGCAGCTCTAGCCGGGACACAACAACCGATGATGGCTACACCTTC. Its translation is CASSSSRDTTTDDGYTF.

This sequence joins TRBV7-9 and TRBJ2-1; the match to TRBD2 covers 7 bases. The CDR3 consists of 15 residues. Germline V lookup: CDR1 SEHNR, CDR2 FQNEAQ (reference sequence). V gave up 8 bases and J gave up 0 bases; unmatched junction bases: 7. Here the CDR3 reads CASAGLVSSYNEQFF. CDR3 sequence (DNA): TGTGCCAGCGCCGGACTAGTCAGCTCCTACAATGAGCAGTTCTTC.

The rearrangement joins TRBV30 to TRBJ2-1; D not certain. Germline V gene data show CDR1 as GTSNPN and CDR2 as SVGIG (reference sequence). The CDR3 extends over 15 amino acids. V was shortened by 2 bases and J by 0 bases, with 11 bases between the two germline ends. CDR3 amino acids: CAWSRSPSSYNEQFF. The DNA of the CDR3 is TGTGCCTGGAGTCGGTCCCCGAGCTCCTACAATGAGCAGTTCTTC.

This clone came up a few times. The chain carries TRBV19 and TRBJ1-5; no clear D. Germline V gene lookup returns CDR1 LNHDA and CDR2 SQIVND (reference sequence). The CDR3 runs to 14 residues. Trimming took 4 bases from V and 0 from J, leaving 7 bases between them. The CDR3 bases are TGTGCCAGTAGTAACGGTTATAGCAATCAGCCCCAGCATTTT. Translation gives CASSNGYSNQPQHF.

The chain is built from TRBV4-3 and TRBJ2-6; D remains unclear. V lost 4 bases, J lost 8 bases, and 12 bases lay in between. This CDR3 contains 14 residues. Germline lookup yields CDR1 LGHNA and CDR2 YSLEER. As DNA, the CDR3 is TGCGCCAGCAGCCGCCTACGTAGTACCAACGTCCTGACTTTC. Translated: CASSRLRSTNVLTF.

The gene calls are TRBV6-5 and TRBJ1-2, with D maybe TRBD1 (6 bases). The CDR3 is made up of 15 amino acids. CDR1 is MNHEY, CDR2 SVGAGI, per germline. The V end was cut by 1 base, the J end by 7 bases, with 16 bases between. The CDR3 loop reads CASSYFRGAIGGYTF. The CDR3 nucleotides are TGTGCCAGCAGTTACTTTAGGGGGGCGATTGGTGGCTACACCTTC.

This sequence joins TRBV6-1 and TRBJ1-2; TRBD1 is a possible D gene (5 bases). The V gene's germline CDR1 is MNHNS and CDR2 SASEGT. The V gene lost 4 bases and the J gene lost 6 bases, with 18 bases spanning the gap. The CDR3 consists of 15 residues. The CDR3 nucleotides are TGTGCCAGCAGTGCCCAATGGGGGGAGGAAGATGGCTACACCTTC. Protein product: CASSAQWGEEDGYTF.

The CDR3 sequence: CATSRDTGKWNEQFF. CDR3 nucleotides: TGTGCCACCAGCAGAGATACTGGGAAATGGAATGAGCAGTTCTTC. The J gene is TRBJ2-1, the V gene TRBV15; D is uncertain. Germline V gives CDR1 LNHNV, CDR2 YYDKDF (reference sequence). Between the trimmed V and J ends, which lost 0 bases and 7 bases, there was a span of 13 bases. The CDR3 is made up of 15 amino acids.

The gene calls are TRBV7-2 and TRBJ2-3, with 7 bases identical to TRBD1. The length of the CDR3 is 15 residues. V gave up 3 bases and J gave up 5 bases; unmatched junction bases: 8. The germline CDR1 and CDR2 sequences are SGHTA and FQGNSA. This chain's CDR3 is CASSLRTGGIDTQYF. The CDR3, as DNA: TGTGCCAGCAGCTTGAGGACAGGCGGCATAGATACGCAGTATTTT.

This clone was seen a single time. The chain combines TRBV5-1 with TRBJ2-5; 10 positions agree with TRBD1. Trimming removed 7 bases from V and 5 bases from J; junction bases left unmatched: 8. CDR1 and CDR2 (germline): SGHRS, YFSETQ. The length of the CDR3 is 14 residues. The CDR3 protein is CASARDRGWETQYF. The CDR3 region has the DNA TGCGCCAGCGCCCGGGACAGGGGATGGGAGACCCAGTACTTC.

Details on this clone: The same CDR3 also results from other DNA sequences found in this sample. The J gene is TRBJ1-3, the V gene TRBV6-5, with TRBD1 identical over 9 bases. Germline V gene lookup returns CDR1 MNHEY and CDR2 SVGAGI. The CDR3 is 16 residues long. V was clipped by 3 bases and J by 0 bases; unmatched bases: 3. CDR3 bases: TGTGCCAGCAGTTATGGGACAGGGAGCTCTGGAAACACCATATATTTT. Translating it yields CASSYGTGSSGNTIYF.

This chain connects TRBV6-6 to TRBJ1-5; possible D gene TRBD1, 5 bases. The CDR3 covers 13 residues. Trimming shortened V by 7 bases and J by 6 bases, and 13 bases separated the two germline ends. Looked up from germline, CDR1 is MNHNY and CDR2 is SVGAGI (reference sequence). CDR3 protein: CASTTRGGQPQHF. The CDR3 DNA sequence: TGTGCCAGCACTACCCGGGGGGGTCAGCCCCAGCATTTT.

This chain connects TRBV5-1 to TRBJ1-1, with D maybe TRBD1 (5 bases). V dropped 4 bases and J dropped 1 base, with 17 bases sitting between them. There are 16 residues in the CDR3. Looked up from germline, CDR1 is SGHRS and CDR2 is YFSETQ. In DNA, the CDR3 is TGCGCCAGCAGCATGAGGGGCCTCCCGGGGAACACTGAAGCTTTCTTT. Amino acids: CASSMRGLPGNTEAFF.

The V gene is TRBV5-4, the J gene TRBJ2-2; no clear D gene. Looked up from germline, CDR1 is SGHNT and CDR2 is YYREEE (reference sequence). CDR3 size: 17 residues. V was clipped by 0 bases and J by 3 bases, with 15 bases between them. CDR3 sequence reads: CASSLEGWGWDTGELFF. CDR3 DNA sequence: TGTGCCAGCAGCTTGGAAGGCTGGGGATGGGACACCGGGGAGCTGTTTTTT.

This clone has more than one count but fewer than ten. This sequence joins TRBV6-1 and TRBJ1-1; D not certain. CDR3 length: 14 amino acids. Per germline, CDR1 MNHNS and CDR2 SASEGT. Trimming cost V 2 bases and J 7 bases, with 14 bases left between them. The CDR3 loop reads CASSENSGTREAFF. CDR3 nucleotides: TGTGCCAGCAGTGAAAACAGCGGTACACGTGAAGCTTTCTTT.

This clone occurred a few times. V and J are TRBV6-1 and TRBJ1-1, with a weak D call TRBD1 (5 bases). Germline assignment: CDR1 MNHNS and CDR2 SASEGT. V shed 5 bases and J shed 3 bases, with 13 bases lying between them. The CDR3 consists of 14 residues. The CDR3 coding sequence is TGTGCCAGCAGTCCATCCAGGGTTGACACTGAAGCTTTCTTT. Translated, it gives CASSPSRVDTEAFF.

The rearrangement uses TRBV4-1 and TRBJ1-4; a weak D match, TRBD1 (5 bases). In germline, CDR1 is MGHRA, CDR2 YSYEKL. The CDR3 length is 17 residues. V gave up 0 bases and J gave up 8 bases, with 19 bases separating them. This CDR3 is CASSQEVRGPDGEKLFF. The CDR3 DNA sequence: TGCGCCAGCAGCCAAGAGGTCCGGGGCCCAGACGGGGAAAAACTGTTTTTT.

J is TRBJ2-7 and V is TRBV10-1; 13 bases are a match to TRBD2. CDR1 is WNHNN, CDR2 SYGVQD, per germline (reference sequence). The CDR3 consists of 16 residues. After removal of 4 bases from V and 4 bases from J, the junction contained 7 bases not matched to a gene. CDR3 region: CASSAGTSGNLYEQYF. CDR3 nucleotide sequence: TGCGCCAGCAGTGCCGGGACTAGCGGGAATTTGTACGAGCAGTACTTC.

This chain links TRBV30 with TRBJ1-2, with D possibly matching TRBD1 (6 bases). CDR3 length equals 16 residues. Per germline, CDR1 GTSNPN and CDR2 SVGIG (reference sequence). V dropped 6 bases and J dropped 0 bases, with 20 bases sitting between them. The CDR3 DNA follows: TGTGCCTGCGCGGGGGTAAACAGGGCTGCTAACTATGGCTACACCTTC. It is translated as CACAGVNRAANYGYTF.

The CDR3 DNA reads TGCGCCAGCAGCTTGGACACCCAAGAGACCCAGTACTTC. It translates to CASSLDTQETQYF. J is TRBJ2-5 and V is TRBV5-1; D gene uncertain. V was clipped by 0 bases and J by 1 base, with 4 bases between them. This CDR3 comprises 13 residues. Germline-derived CDR1 and CDR2 are SGHRS and YFSETQ.

The DNA for the CDR3 is TGTGCCAGCAGCCTAGGGAGGACAGATACGCAGTATTTT. It codes for CASSLGRTDTQYF. V is TRBV2 and J is TRBJ2-3; weak D call: TRBD2 (6 bases). Trimming pared 6 bases from V and 3 bases from J, leaving 10 bases between. CDR3 size: 13 residues. Germline lookup yields CDR1 SNHLY and CDR2 FYNNEI.

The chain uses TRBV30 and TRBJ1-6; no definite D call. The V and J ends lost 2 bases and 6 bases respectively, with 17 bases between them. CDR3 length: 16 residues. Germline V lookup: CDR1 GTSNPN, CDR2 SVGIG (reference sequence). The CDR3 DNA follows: TGTGCCTGGAGTACCCCTTCCAAGAACCCTAATTCACCCCTCCACTTT. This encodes CAWSTPSKNPNSPLHF.

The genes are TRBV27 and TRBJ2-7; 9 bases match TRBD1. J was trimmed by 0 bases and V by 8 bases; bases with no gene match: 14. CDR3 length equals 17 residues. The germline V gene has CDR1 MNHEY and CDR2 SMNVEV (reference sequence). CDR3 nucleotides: TGTGCCAGCGCTCCCGGGACAGGGTTAGTTATCTCCTACGAGCAGTACTTC. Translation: CASAPGTGLVISYEQYF.

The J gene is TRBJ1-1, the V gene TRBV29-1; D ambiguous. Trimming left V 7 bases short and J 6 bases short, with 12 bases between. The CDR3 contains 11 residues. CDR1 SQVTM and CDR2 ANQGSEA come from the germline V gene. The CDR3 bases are TGCAGCGGCAAAACAGACGCTGAAGCTTTCTTT. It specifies CSGKTDAEAFF.

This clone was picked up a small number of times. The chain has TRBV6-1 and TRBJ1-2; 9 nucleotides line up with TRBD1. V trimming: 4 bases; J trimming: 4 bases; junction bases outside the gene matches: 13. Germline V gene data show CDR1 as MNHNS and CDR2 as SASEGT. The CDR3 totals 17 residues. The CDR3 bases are TGTGCCAGCAGTGTAGTACTAGGACAGGGGCGGGTCTATGGCTACACCTTC. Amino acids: CASSVVLGQGRVYGYTF.

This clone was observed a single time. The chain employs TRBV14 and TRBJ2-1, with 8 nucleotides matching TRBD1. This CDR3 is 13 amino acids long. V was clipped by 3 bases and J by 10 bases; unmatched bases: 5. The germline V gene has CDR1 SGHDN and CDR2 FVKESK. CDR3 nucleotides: TGTGCCAGCAGCCAGGACAGGGCGGGGGAGCAGTTCTTC. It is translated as CASSQDRAGEQFF.